The clone carrying this TCR beta chain turned up a few times. Its antigen is undetermined. The TCR beta CDR3 regions underwent amplification using RNA transcripts as the source. HTBI primers were employed in a first-round RT-PCR of the TCR CDR3. TCRdb reprocessed the multiplex PCR reads via MiXCR and lists one record per CDR3 protein. Counted here are a few hundred thousand distinct CDR3 sequences, roughly a fifth occurring once; the ten biggest clones make up over 45%. Graves' hyperthyroidism was deemed stable absent ophthalmopathy progression within 18 months. V lost 6 bases to trimming and J lost 0 bases; unmatched junction nucleotides: 6. Per the germline V gene, CDR1 is MNHNS and CDR2 is SASEGT. The CDR3 totals 17 residues. This specimen belongs to a study of T cells in Graves' hyperthyroidism and ophthalmopathy. Overall study findings and caveats: A 13 V-J model separated ophthalmopathy from stable hyperthyroidism. Most clonotypes that expanded in the thyroid above 0.001 also showed up in blood.

The sequenced sample was blood. The V and J genes are TRBV6-1 and TRBJ2-6, with 9 bases matching TRBD1. The TCR was taken from a woman in her forties or fifties with Graves' hyperthyroidism. CDR3 sequence: CASRRDRANSGANVLTF. CDR3 in DNA: TGTGCCAGCAGGAGGGACAGGGCCAACTCTGGGGCCAACGTCCTGACTTTC.